This TCR beta chain was observed in a study of T cells in Graves' hyperthyroidism and ophthalmopathy (dated by TCRdb to the late 2010s). For the study in its entirety: Peripheral blood samples were taken at the time of initial diagnosis, prior to any treatment. A discovery cohort of about 95 patients, 43 with Graves' ophthalmopathy and under 60 with stable Graves' hyperthyroidism, was used to find distinguishing TCR V-J signatures. Whether ophthalmopathy could be predicted prospectively was tested in an independent validation cohort made up of some 20 hyperthyroidism patients plus 17 patients who later progressed to ophthalmopathy. For training and testing, the 80 to 100 patients in the discovery cohort were randomly divided in a 7:3 ratio. Thyroid tissue and blood T-cell repertoires from more than 5 Graves' hyperthyroidism patients were also compared in the study. Following sampling, methimazole starting at 30 mg daily was given to hyperthyroidism patients, and high-dose intravenous methylprednisolone was given to ophthalmopathy patients. According to the paper, TCR Vbeta CDR3 sequencing was carried out on around 140 peripheral blood samples, which came from approximately 41 ophthalmopathy, about 75 hyperthyroidism and approximately 17 progressor patients.

The TCR beta CDR3 regions were amplified from RNA transcripts. The TCR CDR3 was subjected to a first round of RT-PCR using the HTBI primer set and the Qiagen OneStep RT-PCR kit. The libraries were constructed in a second round of multiplex PCR and then size-selected and purified. Sequencing of the libraries was done on an Illumina HiSeq2000 using paired-end 100 bp reads. In the authors' own workflow: SOAPnuke was used to process the raw data, removing reads that contained adapters or uncalled bases, had a mean Phred below 15, or lacked an exact match to the constant primer or identifier. COPE v1.2.5 was used to merge high-quality paired reads, and clonotypes were defined as unique nucleotide sequences. Clonotypes were aligned to IMGT TRBV, TRBD and TRBJ reference segments using MiTCR v1.1. Analysis was restricted to V-J combinations with a frequency above 0.0001, which covered 99% to 99.2% of repertoires. The TCS score was defined as the ratio of F50 (clonal expansion) to E x V (chaos), calculated using BLOSUM62-based TCRdist between CDR3 peptides within each V-J. Welch's t-statistics and random forest reduced 514 V-J features to 10 to 15, which were used in a naive Bayes classifier (R e1071). The public reads were quality trimmed at Q25 with fastp and then assembled into clones with MiXCR by TCRdb, keeping productive beta chains. One record per CDR3 amino acid sequence lists the most common genes and DNA. The V and J calls reflect TCRdb's pipeline rather than the authors' work. The sample contains about 300,000 distinct CDR3 sequences, approximately 13% of them found a single time. 7.9% of the sample rests with the top ten.

This clonotype was seen at least ten times. This clone's antigen is unknown. Per-nucleotide qualities are absent, and no much larger clonotype sits a single base away. Stable Graves' hyperthyroidism was defined as the absence of progression to ophthalmopathy over 18 months of follow-up. Hyperthyroidism patients were newly diagnosed, with disease duration under 2 months, and aged 18 to 65 years. Any patient with an uncontrolled infection, another autoimmune disease, pregnancy or lactation was excluded. Diagnoses relied on clinical symptoms, serum thyroxine and TRAb, thyroid ultrasound and orbital computed tomography. PBMCs were isolated from 10 ml of fresh peripheral blood by Ficoll-Paque density gradient centrifugation. Trizol reagent was used to extract total RNA, and RNA quality was then checked on an Agilent 2100 Bioanalyzer. There are 14 amino acids in the CDR3, from cysteine to phenylalanine inclusive. Of the read, only the CDR3 DNA is kept; its 42 bases are in frame from base 1. V is reduced by 4 bases and J by 8 bases, leaving a spacing of 17 bases between them.

What the research found in general, with its limitations: Sample size was not statistically predetermined, and blinding of investigators to group allocation was not performed. A 13 V-J signature model separated ophthalmopathy from stable hyperthyroidism, with around 91% sensitivity and 81.08% specificity in cross-validation and 80%/75% in testing. Most expanded thyroid clonotypes (frequency above 0.001) were also detected in blood, a finding suggesting that blood repertoires may reflect thyroid immune responses. In validation, the model predicted progression to ophthalmopathy with 55% to 71% sensitivity and 72% to 85% specificity, a median of roughly seven months before onset.

The source material was blood. The source of this sequence is a woman aged 35 to 49 with Graves' hyperthyroidism. This chain is built from TRBV12-3 or TRBV12-4 and TRBJ1-2; the D gene lacks a confident call. The CDR3 protein is CASSSGGVSWGYTF. The nucleotide sequence reads as follows: TGTGCCAGCAGTTCCGGAGGAGTGTCCTGGGGCTACACCTTC.